This TCR beta chain emerged from a study of T cell repertoires in cytomegalovirus infection. This clonotype came up many times. TCRdb itself ran the reads through MiXCR, one entry per CDR3 protein. The sample carries about 260,000 distinct CDR3 sequences, less than 9.5% recorded once. The V end lost 1 base, the J end lost 3 bases, and 2 bases lay between the germline ends. Per germline, CDR1 SGHTA and CDR2 FQGNSA. The CDR3 covers 12 residues. The receptor's source is a human donor in good health (CMV status not recorded). Some clones in this sample may be carry-over from other donors' samples. Material for sequencing was PBMCs. V gene TRBV7-2 combines with J gene TRBJ2-3; D is undetermined. CDR3 bases: TGTGCCAGCAGCTTAGGGACAGATACGCAGTATTTT. Amino acid sequence: CASSLGTDTQYF.